The 4 T cell receptor beta chains in this list originate from one sample, sequenced in a study of T cell responses to AZD1222 COVID-19 vaccine. Generated by immunoSEQ multiplex PCR, the TCRdb table keeps only in-frame clones and is missing some. There are 100,000 to 150,000 clones in the sample; 75% to 95% occur only once, and roughly 4.2% lies in the top ten. The starting material was peripheral blood, obtained 28 days after the second dose of the MenACWY control vaccine. The receptor set was obtained from an adult who received the MenACWY meningococcal vaccine as a control.

This clone appeared a single time. The chain combines TRBV27 with TRBJ2-7; D gene ambiguous. Trimming took off 6 bases at V and 2 bases at J, with 14 bases between the two ends. CDR3 length: 14 residues. Germline lookup yields CDR1 MNHEY and CDR2 SMNVEV (reference sequence). The CDR3 loop reads CASSYIGPTYEQYF. The CDR3, as DNA: TGTGCCAGCAGCTATATCGGACCCACCTACGAGCAGTACTTC.

The rearrangement uses TRBV7-2 and TRBJ2-7, with D maybe TRBD1 (6 bases). Trimming took 0 bases from V and 3 from J, leaving 12 bases between them. The CDR3 is 15 residues long. Germline CDR1 and CDR2: SGHTA and FQGNSA. CDR3 protein: CASSLAGASSYEQYV. CDR3 in DNA: TGTGCCAGCAGCTTAGCGGGGGCCTCCAGCTACGAGCAGTACGTC.

The gene calls are TRBV10-1 and TRBJ2-3, with D tentatively TRBD1 (5 bases). V dropped 10 bases and J dropped 2 bases, with 10 bases sitting between them. The CDR3 covers 12 residues. From germline, CDR1 is WNHNN and CDR2 SYGVQD (reference sequence). This CDR3 is CATSTDTDTQYF. The CDR3 DNA is TGCGCCACCTCGACAGACACAGATACGCAGTATTTT.

The count of this clone is one. The J gene is TRBJ2-2, the V gene TRBV9, with D possibly called TRBD1 or TRBD2 (6 bases each). The CDR3 consists of 17 residues. Germline-derived CDR1 and CDR2 are SGDLS and YYNGEE. V gave up 4 bases and J gave up 2 bases, with 18 bases separating them. Written as DNA, the CDR3 is TGTGCCAGCAGCCAGTTACCGGGGGCACCTAACACCGGGGAGCTGTTTTTT. It yields the protein CASSQLPGAPNTGELFF.